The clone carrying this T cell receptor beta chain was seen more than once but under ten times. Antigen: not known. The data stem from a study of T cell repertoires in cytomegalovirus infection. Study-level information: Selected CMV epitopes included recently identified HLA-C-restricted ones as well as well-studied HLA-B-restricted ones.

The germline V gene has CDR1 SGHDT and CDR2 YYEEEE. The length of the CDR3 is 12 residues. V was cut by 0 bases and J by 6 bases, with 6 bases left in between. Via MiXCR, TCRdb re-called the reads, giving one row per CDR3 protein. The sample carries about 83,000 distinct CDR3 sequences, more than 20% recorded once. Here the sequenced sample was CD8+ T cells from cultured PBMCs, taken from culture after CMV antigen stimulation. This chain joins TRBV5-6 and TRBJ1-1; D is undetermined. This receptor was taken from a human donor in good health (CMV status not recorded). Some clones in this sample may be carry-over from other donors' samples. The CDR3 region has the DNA TGTGCCAGCAGCTTGGGAGAATCTGAAGCTTTCTTT. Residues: CASSLGESEAFF.